This TCR beta chain was observed in a study of T cell changes during pregnancy in multiple sclerosis. Measured with immunoSEQ multiplex PCR; TCRdb has only the in-frame clones, and not every one. This table holds about 38,000 clones, 91% found once. Sequenced here: CD8+ T cells from peripheral blood mononuclear cells, sampled after pregnancy. The clonotype comes from a female donor with multiple sclerosis, enrolled in a pregnancy study.

For the CDR3, the DNA is TGTGCCAGCAGTGAGGGCCAGGGGGAGGCAGATACGCAGTATTTT. Translation gives CASSEGQGEADTQYF. The chain combines TRBV6-1 with TRBJ2-3; TRBD1 is a possible D gene (7 bases). V lost 3 bases, J lost 4 bases, and 14 bases lay in between. Per the germline V gene, CDR1 is MNHNS and CDR2 is SASEGT. The CDR3 has 15 residues.